In this sample, the clone carrying this T cell receptor beta chain turned up a few times. The CDR3 consists of 14 residues. The ends lost 10 bases at V and 5 bases at J; junction bases unmatched: 9. Germline CDR1 and CDR2: KGHDR and SFDVKD. This entry is derived from a study of T-cell memory formation after mild COVID-19. TCRalpha and TCRbeta libraries used 5'RACE with constant-segment primers and UMIs. TCRdb used MiXCR to reprocess the 5' RACE reads, holding one entry per CDR3 protein. The sample shows about 560,000 distinct CDR3 sequences, about 20% of them seen only once. The V call is TRBV24-1, the J call TRBJ2-3; the match to TRBD2 covers 9 bases. The source material was PBMCs or a T cell subset sorted from them (not recorded which). This sequence originates from an adult woman who had mild COVID-19 (a few samples of this study predate the infection). Cell type and time point are not known. CDR3 in amino acids: CATAGGVMGDTQYF. CDR3 nucleotides: TGTGCCACGGCGGGAGGGGTCATGGGAGATACGCAGTATTTT.